The 14 T cell receptor beta chains reported below all come from one sample, sequenced in a study of molecular identifiers for immune sequencing clone quantification. MiXCR, applied by TCRdb to the PCR reads, yields one record per CDR3 protein. The sample includes nearly 55,000 distinct CDR3 sequences, about a third of them seen just once. Sequenced: naive CD8+ T cells from blood, with Jurkat cell RNA spiked in. Subset here: FACS-sorted CD8+CD4-CCR7+CD45RA+ naive T cells. The source is a human donor in good health. Some libraries in this study had Jurkat cell RNA spiked in.

This clonotype was observed a handful of times. V and J are TRBV7-9 and TRBJ1-1; 8 bases agree with TRBD1. CDR3 length equals 16 residues. Germline V gene data show CDR1 as SEHNR and CDR2 as FQNEAQ (reference sequence). V shed 4 bases and J 4 bases; nucleotides not matched to a gene: 11. The DNA of the CDR3 is TGTGCCAGCAGCTCCCACCCCAGGGGGCTTGCCACTGAAGCTTTCTTT. It is translated as CASSSHPRGLATEAFF.

This clonotype came up many times. The chain combines TRBV7-9 with TRBJ2-7; D gene ambiguous. V dropped 3 bases and J dropped 3 bases, with 6 bases sitting between them. Per the germline V gene, CDR1 is SEHNR and CDR2 is FQNEAQ (reference sequence). CDR3 size: 12 residues. CDR3 DNA: TGTGCCAGCAGCTTCCCCGGCTACGAGCAGTACTTC. Its translation is CASSFPGYEQYF.

This clonotype was seen ten or more times. The chain employs TRBV5-6 and TRBJ2-1; D call uncertain. The germline CDR1 and CDR2 sequences are SGHDT and YYEEEE. This CDR3 spans 12 amino acids. V was trimmed by 5 bases and J by 2 bases, leaving 5 bases between them. DNA for the CDR3: TGTGCCAGCAGGGTGGCCTACAATGAGCAGTTCTTC. Translated, it gives CASRVAYNEQFF.

This clonotype was counted a few times. The V gene is TRBV28, the J gene TRBJ2-7; D call uncertain. This CDR3 has 11 residues. Trimming removed 5 bases from V and 6 bases from J, with 8 bases in between. Germline V gene lookup returns CDR1 MDHEN and CDR2 SYDVKM. The CDR3 reads CASSLLAEQYF. CDR3 bases: TGTGCCAGCAGTCTCTTAGCCGAGCAGTACTTC.

The J gene is TRBJ2-3, the V gene TRBV12-3 or TRBV12-4, with no clear D. V was pared by 2 bases and J by 1 base, with 10 bases between. This CDR3 region has 15 residues. The CDR3 sequence is CASSLLRKRTDTQYF. The CDR3 DNA follows: TGTGCCAGCAGTTTACTACGGAAACGCACAGATACGCAGTATTTT.

CDR3 nucleotides: TGCGCCAGCAGCCTTGACAGGGTGGGCTCCTACAATGAGCAGTTCTTC. This translates into CASSLDRVGSYNEQFF. The chain recombines TRBV4-3 with TRBJ2-1; 7 nucleotides match TRBD1. J was trimmed by 0 bases and V by 4 bases; bases with no gene match: 6. CDR1 is LGHNA, CDR2 YSLEER, per germline. The CDR3 is 16 amino acids.

With regard to this clonotype: It is likely a read error, because the conserved phenylalanine at the end of the CDR3 is missing. The J gene is TRBJ1-2, the V gene TRBV6-5, with a weak D call TRBD1 (5 bases). Germline lookup yields CDR1 MNHEY and CDR2 SVGAGI. V shed 7 bases and J shed 4 bases, with 25 bases lying between them. The CDR3 contains 17 residues. Here the CDR3 DNA reads TGTGCCAGCAAGCCCGGCCGGAGGGGTTACAGTCTCTATGGCTACACCACC. It yields the protein CASKPGRRGYSLYGYTT.

This clonotype was picked up one time. V usage is TRBV7-2 and J usage is TRBJ2-1, with unresolved D. This CDR3 contains 12 residues. Per the germline V gene, CDR1 is SGHTA and CDR2 is FQGNSA. V lost 5 bases and J 9 bases, leaving 11 bases between the germline ends. CDR3 residues: CASSHITTEQFF. The CDR3, as DNA: TGTGCCAGCAGCCATATTACAACTGAGCAGTTCTTC.

The chain couples TRBV11-2 to TRBJ2-1; 10 bases fit TRBD2. V lost 5 bases and J lost 4; bases outside the gene matches: 5. Germline values: CDR1 SGHAT, CDR2 FQNNGV. This CDR3 comprises 15 residues. CDR3 DNA: TGTGCCAGCAGCATAGCGGGAGGAGCATACAATGAGCAGTTCTTC. Its protein product is CASSIAGGAYNEQFF.

This chain connects TRBV2 to TRBJ1-5; no reliable D call. Germline V gene data show CDR1 as SNHLY and CDR2 as FYNNEI. Trimming pared 2 bases from V and 1 base from J, leaving 3 bases between. This CDR3 has 13 residues. The CDR3 sequence: CASSEFSNQPQHF. In DNA form, the CDR3 reads TGTGCCAGCAGTGAATTCAGCAATCAGCCCCAGCATTTT.

Remarks on this clonotype: A much larger clone lies a single base off, so this may be a read error. Because the CDR3 is missing its conserved closing phenylalanine or tryptophan, this is likely a read error. The V call is TRBV28, the J call TRBJ1-5; D gene unclear. The germline V gene encodes CDR1 MDHEN and CDR2 SYDVKM. V lost 6 bases, J lost 2 bases, and 8 bases lay in between. CDR3 size: 13 residues. The CDR3 nucleotides are TGTGCCAGCAGCCATCTGCGCAATCAGCCCCAGCATATT. Translation: CASSHLRNQPQHI.

V is TRBV7-8 and J is TRBJ2-4, with 7 bases lining up with TRBD1. Germline loops: CDR1 SGHVS, CDR2 FQNEAQ. The CDR3 loop spans 19 amino acids. J gave up 0 bases and V 0 bases, and 11 bases lay outside the gene matches. DNA for the CDR3: TGTGCCAGCAGCTTAGCGACCAAGGGACAGACCTTAGCCAAAAACATTCAGTACTTC. It yields the protein CASSLATKGQTLAKNIQYF.

This clonotype showed up many times. The chain has TRBV7-8 and TRBJ1-4; D remains unclear. This CDR3 spans 14 amino acids. In germline, CDR1 is SGHVS, CDR2 FQNEAQ. V lost 5 bases and J lost 4, with 11 bases in between. CDR3 region: CASSQHWNNEKLFF. CDR3 coding DNA: TGTGCCAGCAGCCAACACTGGAATAATGAAAAACTGTTTTTT.

In this sample, this clonotype turned up many times. This rearrangement joins TRBV28 to TRBJ2-7; a possible D gene is TRBD1 (5 bases). The V end lost 6 bases, the J end lost 3 bases, and 15 bases lay between the germline ends. The CDR3 spans 14 residues. Germline CDR1 MDHEN, CDR2 SYDVKM. For the CDR3, the DNA is TGTGCCAGCAGCCCGACAGTCGCCTTCTACGAGCAGTACTTC. This translates into CASSPTVAFYEQYF.